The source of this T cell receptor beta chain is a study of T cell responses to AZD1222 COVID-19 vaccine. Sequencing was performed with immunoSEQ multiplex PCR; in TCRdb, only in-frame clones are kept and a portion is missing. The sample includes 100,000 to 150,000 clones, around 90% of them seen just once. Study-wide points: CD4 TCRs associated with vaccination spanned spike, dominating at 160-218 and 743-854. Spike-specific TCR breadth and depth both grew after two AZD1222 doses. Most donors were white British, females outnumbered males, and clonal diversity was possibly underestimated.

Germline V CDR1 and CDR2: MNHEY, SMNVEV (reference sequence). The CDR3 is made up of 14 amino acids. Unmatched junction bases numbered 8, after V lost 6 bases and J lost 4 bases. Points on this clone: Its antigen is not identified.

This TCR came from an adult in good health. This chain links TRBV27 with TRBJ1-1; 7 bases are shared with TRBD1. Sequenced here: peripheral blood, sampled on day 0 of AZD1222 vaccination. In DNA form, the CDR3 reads TGTGCCAGCAGCCCAGGGGGGGCGGCCACTGAAGCTTTCTTT. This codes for CASSPGGAATEAFF.